One and the same sample provided the 21 T cell receptor beta chains below, sequenced in a study of cytomegalovirus exposure and HLA in healthy donors. Vbeta (60) and Jbeta (13) primers were used in the PCR. Profiling relied on immunoSEQ multiplex PCR, and the TCRdb table lists in-frame clones only, not all of them. The sample lists under 90,000 clones, about 79% seen once, with 7.2% in the top ten. Sequenced material: PBMCs. These receptor sequences come from a woman in her 40s in good health and CMV-seronegative.

The V gene is TRBV27, the J gene TRBJ2-2, with D tentatively TRBD2 (5 bases). This CDR3 has 16 residues. CDR1 is MNHEY, CDR2 SMNVEV, per germline (reference sequence). Trimming took 5 bases from V and 7 from J, leaving 20 bases between them. The CDR3 region has the DNA TGTGCCAGCAGTCCCCGCGGGCCGGACCGTGGCGGGGAGCTGTTTTTT. Protein sequence: CASSPRGPDRGGELFF.

The rearrangement links TRBV5-1 to TRBJ2-2, with D tentatively TRBD1 (6 bases). Trimming took off 6 bases at V and 6 bases at J, with 18 bases between the two ends. The CDR3 covers 15 residues. CDR1 is SGHRS, CDR2 YFSETQ, per germline. In nucleotides, the CDR3 is TGCGCCAGCACGAGCACAGGGCCCGGAGCCGGGGAGCTGTTTTTT. Translation gives CASTSTGPGAGELFF.

The V call is TRBV6-6, the J call TRBJ1-1; no reliable D call. The CDR3 runs to 13 residues. The V gene lost 5 bases and the J gene lost 6 bases, with 13 bases spanning the gap. Germline V gives CDR1 MNHNY, CDR2 SVGAGI (reference sequence). This CDR3 reads CASSTFGVPEAFF. CDR3 nucleotides: TGTGCCAGCAGTACCTTCGGGGTTCCTGAAGCTTTCTTT.

In this sample, this clone turned up once. The chain couples TRBV7-9 to TRBJ1-5; 8 bases match TRBD1. The CDR3 is 16 amino acids. Germline V gene sequence: CDR1 SEHNR, CDR2 FQNEAQ (reference sequence). The V segment lost 5 bases and the J segment 4 bases; nucleotides outside the gene matches: 10. The CDR3 DNA follows: TGTGCCAGCAGCAAGGGACAGGCCGTCGAAAATCAGCCCCAGCATTTT. As protein: CASSKGQAVENQPQHF.

This rearrangement joins TRBV5-4 to TRBJ1-4; D not certain. The CDR3 extends over 13 amino acids. Between the trimmed V and J ends, which lost 0 bases and 10 bases, there was a span of 10 bases. The germline V gene encodes CDR1 SGHNT and CDR2 YYREEE (reference sequence). The CDR3 here is CASSLGVGGKLFF. For the CDR3, the DNA is TGTGCCAGCAGCTTGGGAGTAGGCGGAAAACTGTTTTTT.

The chain recombines TRBV23-1 with TRBJ1-1; 9 nucleotides match TRBD1. TRBV23-1 is given ORF status, its function remaining uncertain. The CDR3 has 15 amino acids. V lost 4 bases, J lost 5 bases, and 8 bases stayed unmatched. The CDR3 region is CASSPPDRGRTEAFF. The CDR3 DNA follows: TGCGCCAGCAGTCCCCCGGACAGGGGCCGAACTGAAGCTTTCTTT.

J is TRBJ2-1 and V is TRBV7-6; 7 bases line up with TRBD1. Germline V gene lookup returns CDR1 SGHVS and CDR2 FNYEAQ. The length of the CDR3 is 14 residues. J was trimmed by 8 bases and V by 4 bases; bases with no gene match: 8. The DNA of the CDR3 is TGTGCCAGCAGCTCTTGGACAGGTACGGATGAGCAGTTCTTC. Residues: CASSSWTGTDEQFF.

This clone was counted only a few times. The chain carries TRBV19 and TRBJ2-4, with a weak D call TRBD1 (5 bases). Germline assignment: CDR1 LNHDA and CDR2 SQIVND (reference sequence). This CDR3 is 20 amino acids long. V lost 6 bases and J 1 base, leaving 28 bases between the germline ends. The CDR3 DNA reads TGTGCCAGTAGCACCATAAGGACACCTGCTTTATTTGGGGCCAAAAACATTCAGTACTTC. Translation gives CASSTIRTPALFGAKNIQYF.

This rearrangement joins TRBV18 to TRBJ2-7; D perhaps matches TRBD1 (5 bases). V lost 2 bases to trimming and J lost 6 bases, with 11 bases between them. Germline CDR1 reads KGHSH; CDR2 reads LQKENI. There are 13 residues in the CDR3. CDR3 sequence (DNA): TGTGCCAGCTCACCAAAAGACAGTGCCGAGCAGTACTTC. Protein product: CASSPKDSAEQYF.

V gene TRBV29-1 combines with J gene TRBJ1-1; 10 bases align to TRBD1. Germline lookup yields CDR1 SQVTM and CDR2 ANQGSEA. The CDR3 has 15 residues. V dropped 6 bases and J dropped 0; count of bases not matched to a gene: 7. CDR3 region: CSVFGTGALNTEAFF. The CDR3 bases are TGCAGCGTCTTCGGGACAGGGGCCCTGAACACTGAAGCTTTCTTT.

J is TRBJ2-2 and V is TRBV11-3; 7 bases map to TRBD1. This CDR3 has 15 amino acids. The junction had 8 bases not matched to a gene; V was cut back by 8 bases and J by 2 bases. Germline loops: CDR1 SGHNT, CDR2 YENEEA. In DNA form, the CDR3 reads TGTGCCAGCTCACATGGGACAGCAAACACCGGGGAGCTGTTTTTT. It specifies CASSHGTANTGELFF.

V gene TRBV7-6 combines with J gene TRBJ2-7; tentatively, D is TRBD1 (5 bases). Per germline, CDR1 SGHVS and CDR2 FNYEAQ. Trimming pared 5 bases from V and 7 bases from J, leaving 18 bases between. The CDR3 consists of 14 residues. The CDR3 is CASSPSPSDREQYF. Here the CDR3 DNA reads TGTGCCAGCAGCCCCAGCCCCTCAGACAGAGAGCAGTACTTC. The variable domain in full, with the rest retrieved from reference TRBV7-6 and TRBJ2-7, is GAGVSQSPRYKVTKRGQDVALRCDPISGHVSLYWYRQALGQGPEFLTYFNYEAQQDKSGLPNDRFSAERPEGSISTLTIQRTEQRDSAMYRCASSPSPSDREQYFGPGTRLTVT.

The gene calls are TRBV19 and TRBJ2-1, with D unclear. The CDR3 has 11 residues. Per germline, CDR1 LNHDA and CDR2 SQIVND (reference sequence). Trimming left V 6 bases short and J 7 bases short, with 7 bases between. CDR3 bases: TGTGCCAGTAGCCGGTGGAATGAGCAGTTCTTC. It encodes CASSRWNEQFF.

CDR3 sequence: CASSEDPSGVGYTF. CDR3 coding DNA: TGTGCCAGCAGTGAAGACCCCTCAGGGGTTGGCTACACCTTC. This chain joins TRBV2 and TRBJ1-2, with D possibly matching TRBD1 (6 bases). The germline gives CDR1 SNHLY, CDR2 FYNNEI. This CDR3 comprises 14 residues. The V and J ends lost 1 base and 7 bases respectively, with 13 bases between them.

V is TRBV5-8 and J is TRBJ2-1, with 7 bases identical to TRBD2. This CDR3 comprises 15 residues. Germline assignment: CDR1 SGHTS and CDR2 YDEGEE. V lost 0 bases, J lost 2 bases, and 2 bases stayed unmatched. The CDR3, as DNA: TGTGCCAGCAGCTTGGAACTAGCGCCCTACAATGAGCAGTTCTTC. Protein product: CASSLELAPYNEQFF.

The chain combines TRBV28 with TRBJ1-5; TRBD1 matches at 8 bases. CDR1 MDHEN and CDR2 SYDVKM come from the germline V gene. This CDR3 region has 17 residues. The V segment lost 7 bases and the J segment 7 bases; nucleotides outside the gene matches: 18. DNA of the CDR3: TGTGCCAGCACCTACAACATGATGACAGGGGTAAACCAGCCCCAGCATTTT. This translates into CASTYNMMTGVNQPQHF.

V gene TRBV14 combines with J gene TRBJ1-1; D possibly corresponds to TRBD1 (6 bases). Germline CDR1 SGHDN, CDR2 FVKESK. V gave up 6 bases and J gave up 1 base, with 9 bases separating them. The CDR3 is 13 amino acids. The CDR3 is CASSLDRNTEAFF. Written as DNA, the CDR3 is TGTGCCAGCAGTCTGGACAGGAACACTGAAGCTTTCTTT. Filled out from reference TRBV14 and TRBJ1-1, the complete variable domain reads EAGVTQFPSHSVIEKGQTVTLRCDPISGHDNLYWYRRVMGKEIKFLLHFVKESKQDESGMPNNRFLAERTGGTYSTLKVQPAELEDSGVYFCASSLDRNTEAFFGQGTRLTVV.

The V gene is TRBV5-1, the J gene TRBJ2-7, with 9 bases identical to TRBD1. The trim removed 3 bases at V and 6 bases at J, leaving 4 bases unmatched. The CDR3 covers 13 residues. In germline, CDR1 is SGHRS, CDR2 YFSETQ. CDR3 loop: CASSYGQGFEQYF. The CDR3 nucleotides read TGCGCCAGCAGCTATGGACAGGGGTTCGAGCAGTACTTC. The whole variable domain, remainder taken from reference TRBV5-1 and TRBJ2-7, is KAGVTQTPRYLIKTRGQQVTLSCSPISGHRSVSWYQQTPGQGLQFLFEYFSETQRNKGNFPGRFSGRQFSNSRSEMNVSTLELGDSALYLCASSYGQGFEQYFGPGTRLTVT.

The chain links TRBV9 to TRBJ1-4, with TRBD1 identical over 8 bases. Germline V CDR1 and CDR2: SGDLS, YYNGEE. With V trimmed by 4 bases and J by 4 bases, 9 bases remained unmatched. This CDR3 comprises 16 residues. The CDR3 DNA reads TGTGCCAGCAGCCCCCAAGGACAGGGATATAATGAAAAACTGTTTTTT. This sequence encodes CASSPQGQGYNEKLFF. Full variable domain (missing parts from reference TRBV9 and TRBJ1-4): DSGVTQTPKHLITATGQRVTLRCSPRSGDLSVYWYQQSLDQGLQFLIQYYNGEERAKGNILERFSAQQFPDLHSELNLSSLELGDSALYFCASSPQGQGYNEKLFFGSGTQLSVL.

The chain is built from TRBV19 and TRBJ2-7; 8 nucleotides align to TRBD1. The CDR3 totals 13 residues. V was clipped by 7 bases and J by 5 bases; unmatched bases: 7. Per the germline V gene, CDR1 is LNHDA and CDR2 is SQIVND (reference sequence). In DNA, the CDR3 is TGTGCCAGTAAACCAGGGGGCGCCCACGAGCAGTACTTC. Translating gives CASKPGGAHEQYF.

The chain recombines TRBV5-1 with TRBJ2-7, with 8 bases lining up with TRBD1. V lost 5 bases to trimming and J lost 5 bases; unmatched junction nucleotides: 12. Germline CDR1 is SGHRS and CDR2 is YFSETQ. The CDR3 runs 15 residues. DNA for the CDR3: TGCGCCAGCAGTTCCTCCGGACAGGGATCCCACGAGCAGTACTTC. Translated: CASSSSGQGSHEQYF. Full variable domain (remainder filled in from reference TRBV5-1 and TRBJ2-7): KAGVTQTPRYLIKTRGQQVTLSCSPISGHRSVSWYQQTPGQGLQFLFEYFSETQRNKGNFPGRFSGRQFSNSRSEMNVSTLELGDSALYLCASSSSGQGSHEQYFGPGTRLTVT.